The rows below give T cell receptor beta chains drawn from one sample of a study of blood T cell repertoires in COVID-19. Sequenced by immunoSEQ multiplex PCR; TCRdb stores in-frame clones only, minus some. The data hold around 190,000 clones, with over 75% observed a single time. Input material: peripheral blood. Every receptor here comes from a woman aged 45 to 65 with acute or convalescent COVID-19. Each CDR3 is given with its conserved first and last residue. D genes are given only for firm matches. Clone sizes are given selectively: once, few, many, or a class where the clone is expanded.

size | J | D | V | CDR3 | DNA
NA | TRBJ1-2 | NA | TRBV6-6 | CASSYSPADYYGYTF | TGTGCCAGCAGTTACTCCCCCGCAGACTACTATGGCTACACCTTC
NA | TRBJ2-3 | NA | TRBV11-2 | CASSFLRGGDTQYF | TGTGCCAGCAGCTTTTTGCGCGGTGGAGATACGCAGTATTTT
few | TRBJ2-7 | NA | TRBV19 | CASSISLGYEQYF | TGTGCCAGTAGTATCTCTCTCGGGTACGAGCAGTACTTC
NA | TRBJ2-1 | NA | TRBV6-1 | CASSEAGGNEQFF | TGTGCCAGCAGTGAAGCAGGGGGCAATGAGCAGTTCTTC
NA | TRBJ2-7 | TRBD2 | TRBV30 | CAWSGLLAGGDEQYF | TGTGCCTGGAGTGGTCTACTAGCGGGAGGTGACGAGCAGTACTTC
NA | TRBJ1-6 | TRBD1 | TRBV5-1 | CASSLNQGGNSPLHF | TGCGCCAGCAGCTTGAACCAGGGGGGTAATTCACCCCTCCACTTT
few | TRBJ2-7 | TRBD1 | TRBV7-7 | CASSEGQGVTYEQYF | TGTGCTAGCAGCGAGGGACAGGGGGTAACCTACGAGCAGTACTTC
NA | TRBJ2-7 | TRBD1 | TRBV6-2/TRBV6-3 | CASSKDRHYEQYF | TGTGCCAGCAGTAAGGACAGGCACTACGAGCAGTACTTC
NA | TRBJ2-1 | NA | TRBV7-8 | CASSLGLSLYNEQFF | TGTGCCAGCAGCCTGGGACTCTCACTTTACAATGAGCAGTTCTTC
NA | TRBJ2-2 | NA | TRBV9 | CASSPPGRSNTGELFF | TGTGCCAGCAGCCCCCCTGGCCGATCGAACACCGGGGAGCTGTTTTTT
NA | TRBJ1-6 | TRBD1 | TRBV27 | CASSPTFQTGWNSPLHF | TGTGCCAGCAGTCCTACCTTCCAGACAGGGTGGAATTCACCCCTCCACTTT
NA | TRBJ1-1 | NA | TRBV18 | CASSPQSSSAFF | TGTGCCAGCTCACCACAAAGCTCCTCGGCTTTCTTT
NA | TRBJ2-1 | TRBD2 | TRBV27 | CASSLGLATYNEQFF | TGTGCCAGCAGTTTGGGACTAGCGACCTACAATGAGCAGTTCTTC
NA | TRBJ1-4 | TRBD1 | TRBV18 | CASSPDLQGDEKLFF | TGTGCCAGCTCACCGGACCTCCAGGGGGATGAAAAACTGTTTTTT
NA | TRBJ1-2 | TRBD1 | TRBV5-1 | CASSPRQGANSSYGYTF | TGCGCCAGCAGCCCACGACAGGGGGCGAACTCTAGCTATGGCTACACCTTC
NA | TRBJ2-4 | TRBD2 | TRBV6-1 | CASSEGRGELAKNIQYF | TGTGCCAGCAGTGAAGGGCGGGGGGAGCTAGCCAAAAACATTCAGTACTTC
once | TRBJ2-3 | NA | TRBV18 | CASSPLVGGRTDTQYF | TGTGCCAGCTCACCCCTTGTGGGGGGGCGGACAGATACGCAGTATTTT
NA | TRBJ1-1 | NA | TRBV6-5 | CASSRQMNTEAFF | TGTGCCAGCAGCCGACAGATGAACACTGAAGCTTTCTTT
many | TRBJ2-5 | NA | TRBV29-1 | CSVETSSGNQETQYF | TGCAGCGTTGAAACTAGTAGCGGAAATCAAGAGACCCAGTACTTC
NA | TRBJ1-6 | NA | TRBV28 | CASSLRETGSYNSPLHF | TGTGCCAGCAGTTTACGAGAGACAGGCTCCTATAATTCACCCCTCCACTTT
NA | TRBJ2-1 | TRBD2 | TRBV19 | CASSYSGGGGHNEQFF | TGTGCCAGTAGTTATTCCGGCGGGGGGGGACACAATGAGCAGTTCTTC
few | TRBJ1-4 | NA | TRBV28 | CASSSRAGGEKLFF | TGTGCCAGCAGTTCCCGGGCCGGAGGAGAAAAACTGTTTTTT
NA | TRBJ2-3 | TRBD1 | TRBV27 | CASIDRGLISTDTQYF | TGTGCCAGCATCGACAGGGGCCTAATCAGCACAGATACGCAGTATTTT
NA | TRBJ2-7 | TRBD1 | TRBV6-5 | CASTQRRQGAYEQYF | TGTGCCAGCACTCAAAGGAGACAGGGGGCCTACGAGCAGTACTTC
NA | TRBJ1-6 | NA | TRBV14 | CASSQTYSPLHF | TGTGCCAGCAGCCAAACTTATTCACCCCTCCACTTT
NA | TRBJ2-7 | NA | TRBV27 | CASSLSWLALEQYF | TGTGCCAGCAGTTTATCCTGGCTAGCCCTCGAGCAGTACTTC
NA | TRBJ2-3 | NA | TRBV29-1 | CSPSGGGDTQYF | TGCAGCCCGTCTGGGGGAGGAGATACGCAGTATTTT
NA | TRBJ2-7 | NA | TRBV28 | CASHDRTLSYEQYF | TGTGCCAGCCACGACAGGACCCTCTCCTACGAGCAGTACTTC
NA | TRBJ2-7 | TRBD1 | TRBV7-2 | CASTFPGQGLEQYF | TGTGCCAGCACCTTCCCGGGACAGGGCTTAGAGCAGTACTTC
NA | TRBJ2-7 | TRBD1 | TRBV9 | CASSVAGQGASYEQYF | TGTGCCAGCAGCGTAGCTGGCCAGGGGGCTTCCTACGAGCAGTACTTC
once | TRBJ1-4 | NA | TRBV2 | CASSLRVNNEKLFF | TGTGCCAGCAGTCTGAGGGTGAATAATGAAAAACTGTTTTTT
NA | TRBJ1-5 | TRBD1 | TRBV6-6 | CASRILQGANQPQHF | TGTGCCAGCAGGATCTTACAGGGGGCGAATCAGCCCCAGCATTTT
NA | TRBJ2-7 | TRBD2 | TRBV6-5 | CASSSGLAGDEQYF | TGTGCCAGCAGTTCTGGGCTAGCGGGAGACGAGCAGTACTTC
few | TRBJ1-1 | NA | TRBV28 | CASSPAGGPNTEAFF | TGTGCCAGCAGTCCGGCGGGCGGCCCGAACACTGAAGCTTTCTTT